These 14 T cell receptor beta chains were sequenced from one sample in a study of PD-1 blockade in mismatch repair-deficient tumors. Repertoires were generated with immunoSEQ multiplex PCR, while TCRdb's copy carries only in-frame clones and drops some. The data contain some 130,000 clones, 88% of them singletons. This material consisted of peripheral blood, taken roughly 70 weeks after starting pembrolizumab. These TCRs come from an adult with mismatch repair-deficient cancer.

On this clone: The junction shows a germline mismatch at one end, possibly a read error. V and J are TRBV11-2 and TRBJ2-4; D call uncertain. The CDR3 has 12 residues. The germline CDR1 and CDR2 sequences are SGHAT and FQNNGV. CDR3 in DNA: TGTACCAGCAGCTTAAGTCGGAGCTTAGTCTACTTC. It translates to CTSSLSRSLVYF.

The chain joins TRBV7-2 to TRBJ1-1; D is ambiguous. The CDR3 has 17 amino acids. The ends were cut back, 1 base at V and 3 bases at J, with 18 bases in the middle. The germline V gene has CDR1 SGHTA and CDR2 FQGNSA. This chain's CDR3 is CASSLDEGGIWDTEAFF. The CDR3 DNA reads TGTGCCAGCAGCTTAGATGAGGGAGGGATCTGGGACACTGAAGCTTTCTTT.

This sequence joins TRBV19 and TRBJ2-1, with D perhaps being TRBD1 or TRBD2 (5 bases each). The CDR3 loop spans 15 amino acids. V was clipped by 5 bases and J by 5 bases, with 16 bases between them. Germline CDR1 LNHDA, CDR2 SQIVND (reference sequence). CDR3 protein: CASSSRDRGDNEQFF. In DNA form, the CDR3 reads TGTGCCAGTAGTTCCCGGGACCGAGGGGACAATGAGCAGTTCTTC.

This clone appeared a few times. CDR3 nucleotide sequence: TGTGCCAGCAGCCTCTCTAGGGAGAATACGCAGTATTTT. It encodes CASSLSRENTQYF. V gene TRBV11-2 combines with J gene TRBJ2-3; weak D call: TRBD2 (5 bases). V lost 5 bases to trimming and J lost 7 bases, with 13 bases between them. The CDR3 covers 13 residues. Germline-derived CDR1 and CDR2 are SGHAT and FQNNGV.

The rearrangement links TRBV5-4 to TRBJ2-1, with 7 bases that match TRBD1. The germline V gene has CDR1 SGHNT and CDR2 YYREEE (reference sequence). V was clipped by 1 base and J by 4 bases; unmatched bases: 8. CDR3 length: 16 amino acids. CDR3 nucleotides: TGTGCCAGCAGCTTGCCGGCAGGGGGTCGGTACAATGAGCAGTTCTTC. Protein sequence: CASSLPAGGRYNEQFF. Drawing the rest from reference TRBV5-4 and TRBJ2-1, the complete variable domain is ETGVTQSPTHLIKTRGQQVTLRCSSQSGHNTVSWYQQALGQGPQFIFQYYREEENGRGNFPPRFSGLQFPNYSSELNVNALELDDSALYLCASSLPAGGRYNEQFFGPGTRLTVL.

The J gene is TRBJ2-5, the V gene TRBV14, with D possibly matching TRBD1 (5 bases). This CDR3 is 15 amino acids long. V lost 2 bases, J lost 9 bases, and 19 bases lay in between. In germline, CDR1 is SGHDN, CDR2 FVKESK. The CDR3 bases are TGTGCCAGCAGCCAACGATCCAGGGCAAAATTTTCCCAGTACTTC. Its translation: CASSQRSRAKFSQYF.

The chain joins TRBV5-6 to TRBJ2-7; D not certain. This CDR3 comprises 13 residues. Germline V gene data show CDR1 as SGHDT and CDR2 as YYEEEE. Trimming took 2 bases from V and 0 from J, leaving 6 bases between them. In nucleotides, the CDR3 is TGTGCCAGCAGCTTCGCTAGCTCCTACGAGCAGTACTTC. Translated, it gives CASSFASSYEQYF.

This clone occurred a few times. Other DNA sequences in this sample translate to the same CDR3. This chain joins TRBV5-1 and TRBJ1-1; no reliable D call. CDR1 and CDR2 (germline): SGHRS, YFSETQ. The V end was cut by 4 bases, the J end by 2 bases, with 9 bases between. The CDR3 is made up of 13 amino acids. The CDR3 nucleotides are TGCGCCAGCAGCCGAACGGGAAACACTGAAGCTTTCTTT. It yields the protein CASSRTGNTEAFF.

The chain is built from TRBV7-9 and TRBJ1-4; D is perhaps TRBD1 (6 bases). The germline V and J ends were trimmed by 8 bases and 8 bases, with 21 bases remaining between them. The CDR3 runs 15 residues. Germline V lookup: CDR1 SEHNR, CDR2 FQNEAQ (reference sequence). The CDR3 reads CASSSPRGREEKLFF. In DNA, the CDR3 is TGTGCCAGCTCGTCCCCCAGGGGCCGGGAGGAAAAACTGTTTTTT. Combining the CDR3 with reference TRBV7-9 and TRBJ1-4 gives the whole variable domain DTGVSQNPRHKITKRGQNVTFRCDPISEHNRLYWYRQTLGQGPEFLTYFQNEAQLEKSRLLSDRFSAERPKGSFSTLEIQRTEQGDSAMYLCASSSPRGREEKLFFGSGTQLSVL.

The chain uses TRBV19 and TRBJ1-4, with TRBD1 matching over 9 bases. The CDR3 spans 16 residues. Germline values: CDR1 LNHDA, CDR2 SQIVND (reference sequence). Unmatched junction bases numbered 9, after V lost 2 bases and J lost 8 bases. CDR3 coding DNA: TGTGCCAGTAGTATAACAGGGGGCTGGTCTGGAGAAAAACTGTTTTTT. Protein sequence: CASSITGGWSGEKLFF.

This clone was observed a single time. The V gene is TRBV11-1, the J gene TRBJ1-1; 8 nucleotides agree with TRBD1. The CDR3 is made up of 14 amino acids. Losses at the gene ends were 5 bases for V and 4 bases for J; bases not matched to a gene: 6. Germline V gene lookup returns CDR1 SGHAT and CDR2 FQDESV (reference sequence). CDR3 loop: CASSKRTGTTEAFF. For the CDR3, the DNA is TGTGCCAGCAGCAAAAGGACAGGGACCACTGAAGCTTTCTTT. Together with reference TRBV11-1 and TRBJ1-1, the CDR3 gives the full variable domain: EAEVAQSPRYKITEKSQAVAFWCDPISGHATLYWYRQILGQGPELLVQFQDESVVDDSQLPKDRFSAERLKGVDSTLKIQPAELGDSAMYLCASSKRTGTTEAFFGQGTRLTVV.

The chain employs TRBV7-9 and TRBJ2-1, with a possible D match to TRBD2 (5 bases). There are 15 residues in the CDR3. V gave up 1 base and J gave up 10 bases, with 17 bases separating them. Germline V gene data show CDR1 as SEHNR and CDR2 as FQNEAQ (reference sequence). CDR3 coding DNA: TGTGCCAGCAGCTTAGTTGGTCTAGCCCCGAAGGAGCAGTTCTTC. This translates into CASSLVGLAPKEQFF.

This clone showed up just once. The chain joins TRBV9 to TRBJ2-1, with D perhaps being TRBD1 or TRBD2 (6 bases each). The CDR3 totals 15 residues. The germline V gene encodes CDR1 SGDLS and CDR2 YYNGEE. V was shortened by 1 base and J by 7 bases, with 15 bases between the two germline ends. CDR3 sequence: CASSVSTGGGNEQFF. CDR3 nucleotide sequence: TGTGCCAGCAGCGTATCAACAGGAGGGGGGAATGAGCAGTTCTTC. Full variable domain (remainder filled in from reference TRBV9 and TRBJ2-1): DSGVTQTPKHLITATGQRVTLRCSPRSGDLSVYWYQQSLDQGLQFLIQYYNGEERAKGNILERFSAQQFPDLHSELNLSSLELGDSALYFCASSVSTGGGNEQFFGPGTRLTVL.

The chain joins TRBV29-1 to TRBJ2-2, with D maybe TRBD1 (5 bases). The CDR3 runs 14 residues. Trimming cost V 6 bases and J 1 base, with 12 bases left between them. Germline CDR1 is SQVTM and CDR2 is ANQGSEA. The CDR3 protein is CSVQKGQNTGELFF. The CDR3 bases are TGCAGCGTACAGAAAGGACAGAACACCGGGGAGCTGTTTTTT.